This passage covers 6 T cell receptor beta chains from one sample sequenced in a study of blood T cell repertoires in COVID-19 (TCRdb year 2020). Receptor amplification or capture employed the immunoSEQ multiplex PCR assay. TCRdb obtained this table from immuneACCESS and retained in-frame rearrangements with V and J assigned. These tables miss some clones; where compared with another copy, unresolved V genes account for less than half of the shortfall, and the remainder is unexplained. This sample gives 120,000 or so clones in total; 80% to 90% of them show up just once. Roughly 3.6% of the sample goes to the ten largest clones. The specimen was peripheral blood. These TCRs come from an older woman with acute or convalescent COVID-19.

In this sample, this clone turned up once. V is TRBV6-6 and J is TRBJ1-4, with 8 bases aligning to TRBD1. The V gene end was trimmed by 5 bases and the J gene end by 4 bases; junction bases not matched to a gene: 6. There are 15 residues in the CDR3. Germline values: CDR1 MNHNY, CDR2 SVGAGI (reference sequence). CDR3 residues: CASSRGTGRNEKLFF. CDR3 sequence (DNA): TGTGCCAGCAGTCGGGGGACAGGACGTAATGAAAAACTGTTTTTT.

The CDR3 nucleotides read TGTGCCAGCAGCCATCCATGGCAACAAGCTTTCTTT. It specifies CASSHPWQQAFF. This sequence joins TRBV7-2 and TRBJ1-1; D not resolved. Germline V lookup: CDR1 SGHTA, CDR2 FQGNSA. This CDR3 has 12 residues. V dropped 5 bases and J dropped 9 bases, with 13 bases sitting between them.

The chain couples TRBV10-3 to TRBJ2-7, with D possibly matching TRBD1 (7 bases). Germline V gives CDR1 ENHRY, CDR2 SYGVKD. V was trimmed by 10 bases and J by 2 bases, leaving 12 bases between them. The CDR3 runs 12 residues. CDR3 DNA sequence: TGTGCCAGCCAGGGGGAGGCCTACGAGCAGTACGTC. Amino acids: CASQGEAYEQYV.

This clone appeared a single time. The rearrangement uses TRBV24-1 and TRBJ1-5; D is undetermined. Germline V CDR1 and CDR2: KGHDR, SFDVKD. V was trimmed by 4 bases and J by 6 bases, leaving 15 bases between them. There are 15 residues in the CDR3. The CDR3 here is CATSDRRAPGQPQHF. For the CDR3, the DNA is TGTGCCACCAGTGACAGGAGGGCCCCCGGTCAGCCCCAGCATTTT.

This clone was detected once. J is TRBJ1-4 and V is TRBV5-6; 9 bases agree with TRBD1. This CDR3 contains 17 residues. The V segment lost 2 bases and the J segment 7 bases; nucleotides outside the gene matches: 12. From germline, CDR1 is SGHDT and CDR2 YYEEEE. The CDR3 DNA sequence: TGTGCCAGCAGCTTTAACAGGGGGCGGTTTGAGGGTGAAAAACTGTTTTTT. Translating gives CASSFNRGRFEGEKLFF.

The chain joins TRBV28 to TRBJ1-1, with D possibly TRBD1 on 5 matching bases. Trimming stripped 7 bases from V and 3 bases from J, with 12 bases between. Per the germline V gene, CDR1 is MDHEN and CDR2 is SYDVKM. The CDR3 has 13 amino acids. As DNA, the CDR3 is TGTGCCAGCAATTCGGGGGGAGACACTGAAGCTTTCTTT. It yields the protein CASNSGGDTEAFF.